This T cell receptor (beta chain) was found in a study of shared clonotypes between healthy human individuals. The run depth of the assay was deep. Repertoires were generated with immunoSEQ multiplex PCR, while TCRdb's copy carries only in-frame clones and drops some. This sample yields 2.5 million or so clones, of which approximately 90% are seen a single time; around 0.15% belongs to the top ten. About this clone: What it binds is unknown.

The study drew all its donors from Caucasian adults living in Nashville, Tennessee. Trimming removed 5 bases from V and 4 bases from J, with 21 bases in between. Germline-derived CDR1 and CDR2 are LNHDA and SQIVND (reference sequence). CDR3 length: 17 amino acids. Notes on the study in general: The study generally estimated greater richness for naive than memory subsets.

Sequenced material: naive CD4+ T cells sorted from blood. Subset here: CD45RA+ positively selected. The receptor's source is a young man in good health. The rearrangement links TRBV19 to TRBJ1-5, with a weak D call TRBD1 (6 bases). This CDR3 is CASSWGAFPSLNQPQHF. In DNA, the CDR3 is TGTGCCAGTAGTTGGGGGGCGTTCCCATCCCTAAATCAGCCCCAGCATTTT.